What follows are 15 T cell receptor beta chains derived from one specimen sequenced in a study of T cell repertoires in cytomegalovirus infection (dated by TCRdb to between 2019 and 2020). What the treatment or condition label conveys for this sample: in vitro stimulation with specific CMV peptide epitopes to enrich CMV-specific T cells. Sequencing instrument: Illumina HiSeq 1500. The public reads were reanalyzed by TCRdb: fastp trimming at Q25, MiXCR alignment, in-frame beta chains only. Rows with a matching CDR3 protein are joined into one entry that keeps the most common DNA and genes. The sample table lists around 71,000 distinct CDR3 sequences, more than 20% of them with a count of one. Roughly two thirds of the sample is held by the ten biggest clonotypes. Their cognate antigens are unknown. The sample in question was CD8+ T cells from cultured PBMCs, obtained from culture after CMV antigen stimulation. The receptors originated from a human donor in good health (CMV status not recorded). Some clones in this sample may be carry-over from other donors' samples.

The chain recombines TRBV20-1 with TRBJ2-7; 10 bases map to TRBD2. From germline, CDR1 is DFQATT and CDR2 SNEGSKA (reference sequence). Germline trimming cut 5 bases from V and 2 bases from J; bases unmatched to any gene: 6. There are 14 residues in the CDR3. This CDR3 is CSASPGLATYEQYF. The CDR3 DNA sequence: TGCAGTGCTTCACCGGGACTAGCGACCTACGAGCAGTACTTC.

This clonotype was observed a handful of times. The chain joins TRBV7-9 to TRBJ1-2, with D hard to call. The V end lost 1 base, the J end lost 4 bases, and 10 bases lay between the germline ends. Germline V gene data show CDR1 as SEHNR and CDR2 as FQNEAQ (reference sequence). CDR3 length: 14 amino acids. The CDR3 sequence is CASSLVVDPYGYTF. CDR3 sequence (DNA): TGTGCCAGCAGCTTAGTGGTGGATCCCTATGGCTACACCTTC.

Only a few counts were recorded for this clonotype. One end of the junction varies from germline; a read error may be responsible. The gene calls are TRBV6-2 or TRBV6-3 and TRBJ1-2; D remains unclear. Germline loops: CDR1 MNHEY, CDR2 SVGEGT. The CDR3 totals 13 residues. CDR3 DNA sequence: TGTGCCAGCAGTGACTCCCGGCTAGGCGGCTACACCTTC. This sequence encodes CASSDSRLGGYTF.

This clonotype showed up just a few times. The V and J genes are TRBV2 and TRBJ2-7; 7 nucleotides match TRBD1. CDR3 length equals 15 residues. Germline V CDR1 and CDR2: SNHLY, FYNNEI. Unmatched junction bases numbered 9, after V lost 6 bases and J lost 1 base. The CDR3 loop reads CASSHRDRSSYEQYF. CDR3 DNA: TGTGCCAGCAGCCACCGGGACAGATCTTCCTACGAGCAGTACTTC. The full variable domain, with the rest looked up from reference TRBV2 and TRBJ2-7, is EPEVTQTPSHQVTQMGQEVILRCVPISNHLYFYWYRQILGQKVEFLVSFYNNEISEKSEIFDDQFSVERPDGSNFTLKIRSTKLEDSAMYFCASSHRDRSSYEQYFGPGTRLTVT.

The chain employs TRBV12-3 or TRBV12-4 and TRBJ2-7, with D unclear. The CDR3 is 14 amino acids. The V gene lost 3 bases and the J gene lost 1 base, with 10 bases spanning the gap. The CDR3 sequence is CASSFYEISYEQYF. CDR3 DNA sequence: TGTGCCAGCAGTTTCTACGAAATTTCCTACGAGCAGTACTTC.

About this clonotype: Mismatch with germline at one junction end may stem from a read error. J is TRBJ2-4 and V is TRBV12-3 or TRBV12-4; 8 bases match TRBD1. This CDR3 is 17 amino acids long. The CDR3 DNA follows: TGTGTCAGCAGTTTAGGACAGGGCCCTTTCGATAAAAACATTCAGTACTTC. It codes for CVSSLGQGPFDKNIQYF.

This clonotype has just a few counts. This chain links TRBV27 with TRBJ2-1; D perhaps matches TRBD2 (7 bases). The CDR3 totals 16 residues. V was shortened by 4 bases and J by 0 bases, with 13 bases between the two germline ends. The germline V gene encodes CDR1 MNHEY and CDR2 SMNVEV (reference sequence). CDR3 sequence reads: CASSSRGAYSYNEQFF. The CDR3 bases are TGTGCCAGCAGTTCCCGGGGGGCCTACTCCTACAATGAGCAGTTCTTC.

This clonotype was observed a few times. The V gene is TRBV7-6, the J gene TRBJ2-7; 10 bases agree with TRBD2. The CDR3 contains 15 residues. CDR1 and CDR2 (germline): SGHVS, FNYEAQ. V lost 5 bases to trimming and J lost 7 bases; unmatched junction nucleotides: 11. The CDR3 sequence: CASSNERGGFREQYF. Written as DNA, the CDR3 is TGTGCCAGCAGCAACGAGCGGGGGGGATTCAGAGAGCAGTACTTC.

This clonotype was detected a few times. This rearrangement joins TRBV7-2 to TRBJ1-6, with 10 nucleotides matching TRBD1. Germline V CDR1 and CDR2: SGHTA, FQGNSA. V lost 3 bases to trimming and J lost 16 bases; unmatched junction nucleotides: 0. The CDR3 sequence is 11 residues long. The CDR3: CASSLGQGLHF. Written as DNA, the CDR3 is TGTGCCAGCAGCTTGGGACAGGGGCTCCACTTT.

This chain joins TRBV13 and TRBJ2-7; 7 bases are a match to TRBD1. This CDR3 is 13 amino acids long. V trimming: 4 bases; J trimming: 4 bases; junction bases outside the gene matches: 4. Germline CDR1 is PRHDT and CDR2 is FYEKMQ (reference sequence). The CDR3 here is CASSSGTAYEQYF. As DNA, the CDR3 is TGTGCCAGCAGCTCCGGGACAGCTTACGAGCAGTACTTC. Combining the CDR3 with reference TRBV13 and TRBJ2-7 gives the whole variable domain AAGVIQSPRHLIKEKRETATLKCYPIPRHDTVYWYQQGPGQDPQFLISFYEKMQSDKGSIPDRFSAQQFSDYHSELNMSSLELGDSALYFCASSSGTAYEQYFGPGTRLTVT.

The chain joins TRBV11-3 to TRBJ2-3, with D maybe TRBD2 (5 bases). V was cut by 1 base and J by 6 bases, with 20 bases left in between. CDR1 is SGHNT, CDR2 YENEEA, per germline. The CDR3 sequence is 17 residues long. CDR3 DNA sequence: TGTGCCAGCAGCTTAGGAACTGGGCTAGCAGGCGGGGATACGCAGTATTTT. This translates into CASSLGTGLAGGDTQYF.

This clonotype showed up just a few times. The chain carries TRBV12-3 or TRBV12-4 and TRBJ2-1; D perhaps matches TRBD1 (6 bases). The CDR3 contains 14 residues. The V end was cut by 0 bases, the J end by 7 bases, with 10 bases between. In DNA, the CDR3 is TGTGCCAGCAGTTTAGCGCACAGGGCGAATGAGCAGTTCTTC. Its translation: CASSLAHRANEQFF.

J is TRBJ2-1 and V is TRBV7-2; 9 positions match TRBD2. CDR1 and CDR2 (germline): SGHTA, FQGNSA. The CDR3 extends over 16 amino acids. Unmatched junction bases numbered 4, after V lost 1 base and J lost 3 bases. The CDR3 protein is CASSLVPRGGYNEQFF. The DNA for the CDR3 is TGTGCCAGCAGCTTAGTTCCGCGGGGGGGCTACAATGAGCAGTTCTTC.

This clonotype was recorded a few times. V usage is TRBV6-2 or TRBV6-3 and J usage is TRBJ1-1, with D maybe TRBD1 (6 bases). V lost 2 bases to trimming and J lost 3 bases, with 13 bases between them. The CDR3 length is 15 residues. CDR1 is MNHEY and CDR2 is SVGEGT in the germline V gene. Here the CDR3 reads CASSYGYRVDTEAFF. The CDR3 region has the DNA TGTGCCAGCAGTTACGGGTACAGGGTTGACACTGAAGCTTTCTTT.

The V call is TRBV7-9, the J call TRBJ2-7; 9 bases are shared with TRBD1. V shed 5 bases and J 6 bases; nucleotides not matched to a gene: 2. Germline loops: CDR1 SEHNR, CDR2 FQNEAQ (reference sequence). The CDR3 totals 12 residues. The CDR3 DNA is TGTGCCAGCAGCGGGACAGGGTTCGAGCAGTACTTC. It encodes CASSGTGFEQYF.